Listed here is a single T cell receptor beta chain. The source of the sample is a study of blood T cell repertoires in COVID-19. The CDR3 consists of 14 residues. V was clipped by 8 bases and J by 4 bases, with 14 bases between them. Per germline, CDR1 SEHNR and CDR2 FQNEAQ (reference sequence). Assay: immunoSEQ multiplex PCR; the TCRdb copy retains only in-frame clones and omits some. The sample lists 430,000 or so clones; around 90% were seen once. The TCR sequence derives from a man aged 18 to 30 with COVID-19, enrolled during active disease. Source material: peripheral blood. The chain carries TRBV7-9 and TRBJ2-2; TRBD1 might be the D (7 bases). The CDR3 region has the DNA TGTGCCAGCCGGTGGCAGGGGGGCACCGGGGAGCTGTTTTTT. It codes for CASRWQGGTGELFF.